A selection of T cell receptor beta chains follows, all from one sample in a study of shared clonotypes between healthy human individuals. The table came from immunoSEQ multiplex PCR; TCRdb's copy has only in-frame clones and leaves some out. The table has approximately 980,000 clones, 76% seen once; the top ten hold nearly 1.5%. The source material was memory CD4+ T cells sorted from blood. The receptors stem from a man aged 18 to 29 in good health. Both conserved end residues are part of each CDR3. The order of the fields is J gene, D gene, clone size, V gene, CDR3 DNA, CDR3 protein. A D gene is named only where the DNA matches it firmly. Clone sizes are given selectively: once, few, many, or a class where the clone is expanded.

TRBJ1-1 TRBD1 - TRBV29-1 TGCAGCTTTGCGGGACAGGGTGAAGCTTTCTTT CSFAGQGEAFF
TRBJ2-2 TRBD2 - TRBV10-3 TGTGCCATCACTGAAAGCGGGGGGGCGGCCGGGGAGCTGTTTTTT CAITESGGAAGELFF
TRBJ2-1 - - TRBV6-5 TGTGCCAGCAGACTCCAGGGTGAAGGGCACAATGAGCAGTTCTTC CASRLQGEGHNEQFF
TRBJ2-7 TRBD2 - TRBV5-1 TGCGCCAGCAGCTTGGGTGTAGGACTAGCGGCGGAGTACTTC CASSLGVGLAAEYF
TRBJ1-1 - once TRBV10-3 TGTGCCATCAGTGAGTCACCGGGTGCCAACACTGAAGCTTTCTTT CAISESPGANTEAFF
TRBJ2-1 TRBD2 few TRBV27 TGTGCCAGCAGTTCGGGACTAGCGGGGGTAAATGAGCAGTTCTTC CASSSGLAGVNEQFF
TRBJ2-3 - few TRBV7-9 TGTGCCAGCAGCTTGTTGATCAGGGGGGACCTCCGGGATACGCAGTATTTT CASSLLIRGDLRDTQYF
TRBJ1-6 - - TRBV2 TGTGCCAGCAGTGAGGCGGGAAGTGCTAATTCACCCCTCCACTTT CASSEAGSANSPLHF
TRBJ2-5 - - TRBV7-9 TGTGCCAGCAGCTTAGGGGCCAGGGGATATCAAGAGACCCAGTACTTC CASSLGARGYQETQYF
TRBJ2-5 - - TRBV5-1 TGCGCCAGCGGTGGGGCAGGAAACCTGAGAGAGACCCAGTACTTC CASGGAGNLRETQYF
TRBJ1-1 - once TRBV27 TGTGCCAGCAGTTTAAGGAGAGAGGGGGGACGGTGGGACACTGAAGCTTTCTTT CASSLRREGGRWDTEAFF
TRBJ2-3 TRBD1 - TRBV5-1 TGCGCCAGCAGCTTGGGACAGGGTAGTAAAGATACGCAGTATTTT CASSLGQGSKDTQYF
TRBJ1-2 - once TRBV2 TGTGCCAGCAGTGAAGCGCTTCACGGGCAGGGTAGATTAGGTGGCTACACCTTC CASSEALHGQGRLGGYTF
TRBJ1-1 - - TRBV11-2 TGTGCCAGCAGCGTACAGGGCCTGAACACTGAAGCTTTCTTT CASSVQGLNTEAFF
TRBJ2-1 - few TRBV18 TGTGCCAGCTCACCTACAGGGCCTACCTACAATGAGCAGTTCTTC CASSPTGPTYNEQFF
TRBJ2-7 TRBD1 - TRBV6-1 TGTGCCAGCCGACAGGGGAGGTCGCGCTACGAGCAGTACTTC CASRQGRSRYEQYF
TRBJ2-3 TRBD2 - TRBV7-2 TGTGCCAGCAGTCTCTCAGGGAGGGTCGCAGATACGCAGTATTTT CASSLSGRVADTQYF
TRBJ2-7 - - TRBV11-1 TGTGCCAGCAGCTTAGCTGCAGGGGAGAGGAACGAGCAGTACTTC CASSLAAGERNEQYF
TRBJ2-7 - - TRBV29-1 TGCAGCGTTGTAGGGCGGGACCCGGGCCGTTTCTACGAGCAGTACTTC CSVVGRDPGRFYEQYF
TRBJ1-1 - - TRBV10-3 TGTGCCACCGGTGCAGGGGTCGAGACTGAAGCTTTCTTT CATGAGVETEAFF
TRBJ2-7 TRBD2 - TRBV7-3 TGTGCCAGCAGCTTAAGCCCCTTGGGAGCGGGGGGGACCTACGAGCAGTACTTC CASSLSPLGAGGTYEQYF
TRBJ2-3 TRBD2 - TRBV29-1 TGCAGCGTACCCCCCTTACTAGCGGGAGCAGCAGATACGCAGTATTTT CSVPPLLAGAADTQYF
TRBJ1-2 - - TRBV2 TGTGCCAGCAGTGAAGCACAGTATGGCTACACCTTC CASSEAQYGYTF
TRBJ2-2 - - TRBV11-2 TGTGCCAGCAGCTTAGAAGCGGCGCGGTATACCGGGGAGCTGTTTTTT CASSLEAARYTGELFF
TRBJ2-7 TRBD2 few TRBV6-1 TGTGCCAGCAGTACAGAGCGGGGGGGCCTCTACGAGCAGTACTTC CASSTERGGLYEQYF
TRBJ1-3 - few TRBV30 TGTGCCTGGAGTGGGGTCCGGCAGTTCCTCTCTGGAAACACCATATATTTT CAWSGVRQFLSGNTIYF
TRBJ1-4 - few TRBV5-1 TGCGCCAGCAGCTTGGCCAGGGGCGAGGGGGAAAAACTGTTTTTT CASSLARGEGEKLFF
TRBJ2-7 TRBD1 - TRBV4-1 TGCGCCAGCAGCCACTCACTCGGACAGGGAATCGCCTACGAGCAGTACTTC CASSHSLGQGIAYEQYF